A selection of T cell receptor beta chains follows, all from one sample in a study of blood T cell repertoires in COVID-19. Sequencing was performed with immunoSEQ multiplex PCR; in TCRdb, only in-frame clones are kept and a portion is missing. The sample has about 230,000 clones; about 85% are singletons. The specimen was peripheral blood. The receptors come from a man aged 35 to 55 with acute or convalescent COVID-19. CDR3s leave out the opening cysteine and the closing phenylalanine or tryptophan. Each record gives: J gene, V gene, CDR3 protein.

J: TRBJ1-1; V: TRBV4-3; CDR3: ASSQDERMSEAF
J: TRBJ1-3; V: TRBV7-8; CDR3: ASSRTIGQGNTIY
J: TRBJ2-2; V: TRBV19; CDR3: ASSIGGVNTGELF
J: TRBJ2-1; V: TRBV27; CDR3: ASRGSGGRYNEQF
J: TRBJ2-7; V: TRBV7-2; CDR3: ASSPGLASYEQY
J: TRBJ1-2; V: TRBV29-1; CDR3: SVETASYGYT
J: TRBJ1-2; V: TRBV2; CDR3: ASSDFTGGYGYT
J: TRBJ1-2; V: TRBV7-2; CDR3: ASSSRGLTNYGYT
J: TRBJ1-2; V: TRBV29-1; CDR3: SVKGTGGIYGYT
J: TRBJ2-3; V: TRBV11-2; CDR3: ASSLNGRDTDTQY
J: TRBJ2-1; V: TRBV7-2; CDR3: ASSPGQGWRSSYNEQF
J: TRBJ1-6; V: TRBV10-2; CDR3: ASSQGVYSPLH
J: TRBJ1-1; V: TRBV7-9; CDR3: ASRLDAGAF
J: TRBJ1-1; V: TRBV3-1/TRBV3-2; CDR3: ASSLQGTEAF
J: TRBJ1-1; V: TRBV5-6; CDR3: ASSWRDLRDTEAF
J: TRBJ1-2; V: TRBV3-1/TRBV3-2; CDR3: ASSQATGNPYGYT
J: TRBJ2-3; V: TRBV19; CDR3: ASSARDRGTDTQY
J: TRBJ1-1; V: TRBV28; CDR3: ASSLDLNRDTENTEAF
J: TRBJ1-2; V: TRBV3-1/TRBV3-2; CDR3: ASSQDRGTGGYGYT
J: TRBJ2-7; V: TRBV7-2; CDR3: ASSQVFRDYEQY
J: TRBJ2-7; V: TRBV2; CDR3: ASSGHRDSYEQY
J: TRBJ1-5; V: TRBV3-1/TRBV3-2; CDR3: ASSRQGAPQPQH
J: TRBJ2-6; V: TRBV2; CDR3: ASSDSLSGANVLT
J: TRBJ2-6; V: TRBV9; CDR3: ASSATVSSGANVLT
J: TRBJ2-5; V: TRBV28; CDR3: ASSKPRIRGQETQY
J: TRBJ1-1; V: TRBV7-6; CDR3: ASSLLGGNTEAF
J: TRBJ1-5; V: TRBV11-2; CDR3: ASSLDGTAYQPQH
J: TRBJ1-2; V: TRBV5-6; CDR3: ASAGKDGFFYGYT
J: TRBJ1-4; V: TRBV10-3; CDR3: AISEDRAPGKLF
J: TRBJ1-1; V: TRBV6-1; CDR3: ASSDGRYTEAF
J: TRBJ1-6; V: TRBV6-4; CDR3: ASSLGQGNSPLH
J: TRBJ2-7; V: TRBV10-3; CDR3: AIKTIQGYEQY
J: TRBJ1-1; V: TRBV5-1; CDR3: ASSLRPRGSNTEAF
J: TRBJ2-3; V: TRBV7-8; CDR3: ASSLDFTDTQY
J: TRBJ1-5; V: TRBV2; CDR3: ASRRLNQPQH
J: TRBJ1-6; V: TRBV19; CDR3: ASSMTGFNSPLH
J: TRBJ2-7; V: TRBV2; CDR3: ASRAPGGKGYEQY
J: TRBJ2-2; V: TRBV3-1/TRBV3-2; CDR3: ASSPIPGQGSNTGELF
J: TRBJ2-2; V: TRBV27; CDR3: ASSTRETGELF
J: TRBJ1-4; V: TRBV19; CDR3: ASNVGVATNEKLF
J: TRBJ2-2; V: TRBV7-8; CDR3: ASSVNSGNMF
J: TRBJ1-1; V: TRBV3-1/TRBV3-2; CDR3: ASSRGTDAF